The next 26 T cell receptor beta chains were all read from a single sample in a study of chemoradiotherapy in HPV16-positive cancers. Clones were sequenced by immunoSEQ multiplex PCR, and TCRdb holds only the in-frame ones, with some missing. In the table there are approximately 3,000 clones, around 87% of which are singletons. This sample comprised tumor tissue, obtained from a patient who underwent chemoradiotherapy. These receptors were obtained from a human donor with HPV-associated anogenital cancer.

This chain joins TRBV19 and TRBJ2-2; weak D call: TRBD1 (7 bases). Germline V CDR1 and CDR2: LNHDA, SQIVND (reference sequence). Trimming pared 11 bases from V and 7 bases from J, leaving 20 bases between. CDR3 length: 14 amino acids. The CDR3 region is CASRGDSLIGELFF. In nucleotides, the CDR3 is TGTGCCTCCAGGGGGGATAGCCTTATCGGGGAGCTGTTTTTT.

The chain combines TRBV5-5 with TRBJ2-7, with 7 bases lining up with TRBD1. V was clipped by 3 bases and J by 2 bases; unmatched bases: 5. This CDR3 contains 14 residues. Germline assignment: CDR1 SGHKS and CDR2 YYEKEE (reference sequence). The CDR3 coding sequence is TGTGCCAGCAGCTCCGGGACAGTGCCCTACGAGCAGTACTTC. As protein: CASSSGTVPYEQYF.

This chain joins TRBV19 and TRBJ2-3, with 10 bases that match TRBD2. The CDR3 spans 16 residues. V lost 4 bases, J lost 1 base, and 5 bases stayed unmatched. In germline, CDR1 is LNHDA, CDR2 SQIVND (reference sequence). CDR3 region: CASSKRLAGGTDTQYF. The CDR3 coding sequence is TGTGCCAGTAGTAAGAGACTAGCGGGCGGCACAGATACGCAGTATTTT.

The rearrangement links TRBV9 to TRBJ2-1; D unclear. CDR1 and CDR2 (germline): SGDLS, YYNGEE. Trimming pared 0 bases from V and 3 bases from J, leaving 10 bases between. The CDR3 sequence is 15 residues long. CDR3 protein: CASSVVMGNYNEQFF. CDR3 nucleotides: TGTGCCAGCAGCGTAGTCATGGGGAACTACAATGAGCAGTTCTTC. The complete variable domain, with remaining parts taken from reference TRBV9 and TRBJ2-1, reads DSGVTQTPKHLITATGQRVTLRCSPRSGDLSVYWYQQSLDQGLQFLIQYYNGEERAKGNILERFSAQQFPDLHSELNLSSLELGDSALYFCASSVVMGNYNEQFFGPGTRLTVL.

The CDR3 region is CAISVGLGNTEAFF. CDR3 coding DNA: TGTGCCATCAGTGTAGGGTTAGGGAACACTGAAGCTTTCTTT. V gene TRBV10-3 combines with J gene TRBJ1-1; D gene ambiguous. The CDR3 runs 14 residues. Trimming cost V 4 bases and J 1 base, with 10 bases left between them. Germline V gives CDR1 ENHRY, CDR2 SYGVKD.

The chain uses TRBV5-5 and TRBJ1-2; D not certain. The germline V gene encodes CDR1 SGHKS and CDR2 YYEKEE (reference sequence). Trimming removed 1 base from V and 4 bases from J, with 14 bases in between. The CDR3 is 15 residues long. The CDR3 nucleotides are TGTGCCAGCAGCTTGAGCCTGGGAGCCATCTATGGCTACACCTTC. It codes for CASSLSLGAIYGYTF. Full variable domain (missing parts from reference TRBV5-5 and TRBJ1-2): DAGVTQSPTHLIKTRGQQVTLRCSPISGHKSVSWYQQVLGQGPQFIFQYYEKEERGRGNFPDRFSARQFPNYSSELNVNALLLGDSALYLCASSLSLGAIYGYTFGSGTRLTVV.

V usage is TRBV6-5 and J usage is TRBJ1-4; TRBD1 is a possible D gene (6 bases). The CDR3 has 13 residues. Trimming removed 6 bases at V and 13 bases at J, with 18 bases between. Germline-derived CDR1 and CDR2 are MNHEY and SVGAGI. CDR3 in amino acids: CASSPDDRRVLFF. DNA for the CDR3: TGTGCCAGCAGCCCCGACGACAGGCGAGTACTGTTTTTT.

The gene calls are TRBV12-5 and TRBJ1-2; unclear D gene. This CDR3 has 13 residues. V was cut by 7 bases and J by 2 bases, with 11 bases left in between. The germline V gene encodes CDR1 LGHNT and CDR2 FRNRAP. The CDR3 sequence is CASVGLTNYGYTF. The CDR3 coding sequence is TGTGCTAGTGTCGGACTCACGAACTATGGCTACACCTTC.

This clone was recorded once. V usage is TRBV5-1 and J usage is TRBJ2-7, with 7 bases matching TRBD1. Germline loops: CDR1 SGHRS, CDR2 YFSETQ. The V segment lost 0 bases and the J segment 4 bases; nucleotides outside the gene matches: 4. The CDR3 consists of 14 residues. CDR3 residues: CASSLVGTEYEQYF. Written as DNA, the CDR3 is TGCGCCAGCAGCTTGGTGGGGACAGAGTACGAGCAGTACTTC. Full variable domain (outside the CDR3, taken from reference TRBV5-1 and TRBJ2-7): KAGVTQTPRYLIKTRGQQVTLSCSPISGHRSVSWYQQTPGQGLQFLFEYFSETQRNKGNFPGRFSGRQFSNSRSEMNVSTLELGDSALYLCASSLVGTEYEQYFGPGTRLTVT.

V gene TRBV6-4 combines with J gene TRBJ2-6, with no clear D. With 3 bases removed from V and 2 bases from J, the gap between germline ends came to 8 bases. The germline CDR1 and CDR2 sequences are MRHNA and SNTAGT. This CDR3 is built from 15 residues. The DNA for the CDR3 is TGTGCCAGCAGTGATACCTACACTGGGGCCAACGTCCTGACTTTC. Its protein is CASSDTYTGANVLTF.

This chain uses TRBV7-9 with TRBJ2-3; 13 bases are a match to TRBD2. V lost 7 bases and J lost 6; bases outside the gene matches: 7. The CDR3 is made up of 15 amino acids. The germline CDR1 and CDR2 sequences are SEHNR and FQNEAQ (reference sequence). The CDR3 here is CASTPGTSGEDTQYF. The CDR3, as DNA: TGTGCCAGCACGCCCGGGACTAGCGGGGAGGATACGCAGTATTTT.

V and J are TRBV29-1 and TRBJ2-5; D might be TRBD2 (7 bases). V was pared by 0 bases and J by 5 bases, with 10 bases between. The CDR3 covers 13 residues. In germline, CDR1 is SQVTM, CDR2 ANQGSEA. The DNA for the CDR3 is TGCAGCGTTGAAGAGGGAGGGGGGGAGACCCAGTACTTC. Protein product: CSVEEGGGETQYF.

This chain joins TRBV4-3 and TRBJ2-7, with D possibly being TRBD1 or TRBD2 (5 bases each). The V and J ends lost 1 base and 3 bases respectively, with 16 bases between them. Germline values: CDR1 LGHNA, CDR2 YSLEER. This CDR3 comprises 16 residues. The CDR3 region is CASSQGGALGDYEQYF. The CDR3 coding sequence is TGCGCCAGCAGCCAAGGGGGAGCCTTAGGGGACTACGAGCAGTACTTC.

The rearrangement joins TRBV6-5 to TRBJ2-3; D is unresolved. The CDR3 has 13 residues. Trimming removed 5 bases at V and 3 bases at J, with 9 bases between. Looked up from germline, CDR1 is MNHEY and CDR2 is SVGAGI. The DNA for the CDR3 is TGTGCCAGCAGTCTTCCTGGGACAGATACGCAGTATTTT. It codes for CASSLPGTDTQYF.

This chain links TRBV14 with TRBJ2-7; no reliable D call. V was clipped by 0 bases and J by 0 bases, with 9 bases between them. The CDR3 consists of 15 residues. Per germline, CDR1 SGHDN and CDR2 FVKESK. The CDR3 loop reads CASSQENSLSYEQYF. The CDR3 nucleotides read TGTGCCAGCAGCCAAGAGAACTCCCTCTCCTACGAGCAGTACTTC.

The sample holds a few counts of this clone. The chain combines TRBV5-5 with TRBJ1-2, with TRBD1 as a possible D gene (6 bases). With 4 bases removed from V and 1 base from J, the gap between germline ends came to 14 bases. Germline V gene lookup returns CDR1 SGHKS and CDR2 YYEKEE (reference sequence). The CDR3 has 15 amino acids. For the CDR3, the DNA is TGTGCCAGCAGCCTGGTTCAGGGGCTTAACTATGGCTACACCTTC. Protein product: CASSLVQGLNYGYTF.

This chain connects TRBV7-8 to TRBJ2-2; weak D call: TRBD1 (6 bases). Trimming took 5 bases from V and 6 from J, leaving 19 bases between them. CDR3 size: 16 residues. Germline V CDR1 and CDR2: SGHVS, FQNEAQ. The CDR3 nucleotides read TGTGCCAGCAGCCATAATTCACAGGGTTTGGCCGGGGAGCTGTTTTTT. It is translated as CASSHNSQGLAGELFF.

The chain carries TRBV19 and TRBJ2-2; the D gene could be TRBD1 or TRBD2 (6 bases each). CDR1 LNHDA and CDR2 SQIVND come from the germline V gene (reference sequence). This CDR3 has 16 amino acids. Deletions cut 4 bases from V and 3 bases from J, with 15 bases between. CDR3 nucleotides: TGTGCCAGTAGTACGCTGCGGAGGGGGGACACCGGGGAGCTGTTTTTT. Residues: CASSTLRRGDTGELFF.

This chain links TRBV7-6 with TRBJ2-1; 9 bases are a match to TRBD2. The CDR3 is 14 amino acids. The V and J ends lost 5 bases and 5 bases, in that order; junction bases with no gene match: 4. Germline-derived CDR1 and CDR2 are SGHVS and FNYEAQ. The CDR3 bases are TGTGCCAGCAGCCCCCAGCGGGGGGACAATGAGCAGTTCTTC. It is translated as CASSPQRGDNEQFF. The full variable domain, completed using reference TRBV7-6 and TRBJ2-1, is GAGVSQSPRYKVTKRGQDVALRCDPISGHVSLYWYRQALGQGPEFLTYFNYEAQQDKSGLPNDRFSAERPEGSISTLTIQRTEQRDSAMYRCASSPQRGDNEQFFGPGTRLTVL.

The chain uses TRBV7-9 and TRBJ2-3; 7 bases map to TRBD2. From germline, CDR1 is SEHNR and CDR2 FQNEAQ (reference sequence). The CDR3 contains 14 residues. With V trimmed by 6 bases and J by 4 bases, 7 bases remained unmatched. For the CDR3, the DNA is TGTGCCAGCAGACCCGGGACTATAGCAGATACGCAGTATTTT. Amino acids: CASRPGTIADTQYF.

The J gene is TRBJ2-3, the V gene TRBV29-1; the D call may be TRBD1 or TRBD2 (5 bases each). The CDR3 has 12 amino acids. Germline V gene sequence: CDR1 SQVTM, CDR2 ANQGSEA. Trimming left V 6 bases short and J 4 bases short, with 11 bases between. The CDR3 protein is CSVCRESDTQYF. The DNA for the CDR3 is TGCAGCGTGTGCAGGGAGTCAGATACGCAGTATTTT.

The CDR3 bases are TGTGCCAGCAGTTACTCGATCGGGGGCCACTACGAGCAGTACTTC. Its translation: CASSYSIGGHYEQYF. This sequence joins TRBV6-5 and TRBJ2-7; tentatively, D is TRBD1 or TRBD2 (6 bases each). Germline CDR1 MNHEY, CDR2 SVGAGI. Trimming left V 0 bases short and J 3 bases short, with 12 bases between. The CDR3 is 15 residues long.

The CDR3 DNA follows: TGTGCCAGCAGCTTACTTCGTACAGATACGCAGTATTTT. Amino acid sequence: CASSLLRTDTQYF. The V gene is TRBV7-3, the J gene TRBJ2-3, with D uncertain. CDR3 length equals 13 residues. Trimming removed 2 bases at V and 3 bases at J, with 6 bases between. Germline V gene data show CDR1 as SGHTA and CDR2 as FQGTGA.

This sequence joins TRBV6-4 and TRBJ2-3; D unresolved. Germline V gene sequence: CDR1 MRHNA, CDR2 SNTAGT. This CDR3 is 16 amino acids long. V lost 5 bases and J 4 bases, leaving 19 bases between the germline ends. CDR3 loop: CASSPQAATGADTQYF. CDR3 nucleotide sequence: TGTGCCAGCAGTCCCCAGGCTGCGACTGGGGCAGATACGCAGTATTTT.

The chain uses TRBV10-3 and TRBJ1-4; the D gene is possibly TRBD1 (6 bases). Germline CDR1 is ENHRY and CDR2 is SYGVKD. This CDR3 region has 18 residues. V shed 4 bases and J shed 4 bases, with 22 bases lying between them. DNA for the CDR3: TGTGCCATCAGTGGAGGGGACACGGAAGGTTTGGTTAATGAAAAACTGTTTTTT. This gives the protein CAISGGDTEGLVNEKLFF.

The chain uses TRBV18 and TRBJ2-5; D is perhaps TRBD1 (7 bases). Trimming removed 2 bases from V and 5 bases from J, with 15 bases in between. Germline assignment: CDR1 KGHSH and CDR2 LQKENI. The CDR3 length is 15 residues. CDR3 in amino acids: CASSPEAQGGETQYF. The CDR3 nucleotides are TGTGCCAGCTCACCAGAAGCCCAGGGGGGTGAGACCCAGTACTTC.